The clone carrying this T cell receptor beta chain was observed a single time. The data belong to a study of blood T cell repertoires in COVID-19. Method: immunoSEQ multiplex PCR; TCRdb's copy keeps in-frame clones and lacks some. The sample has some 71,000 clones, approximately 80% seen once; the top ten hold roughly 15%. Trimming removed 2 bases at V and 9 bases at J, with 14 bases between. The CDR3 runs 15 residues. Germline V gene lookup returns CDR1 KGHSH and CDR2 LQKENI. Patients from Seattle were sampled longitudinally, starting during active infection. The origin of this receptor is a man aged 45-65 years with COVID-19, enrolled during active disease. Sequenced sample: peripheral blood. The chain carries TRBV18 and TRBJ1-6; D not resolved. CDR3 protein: CASSPYEGSSSPLHF. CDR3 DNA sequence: TGTGCCAGCTCACCATATGAGGGATCGAGTTCACCCCTCCACTTT. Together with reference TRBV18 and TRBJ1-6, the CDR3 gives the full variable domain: NAGVMQNPRHLVRRRGQEARLRCSPMKGHSHVYWYRQLPEEGLKFMVYLQKENIIDESGMPKERFSAEFPKEGPSILRIQQVVRGDSAAYFCASSPYEGSSSPLHFGNGTRLTVT.